One and the same sample provided the 28 T cell receptor beta chains below, sequenced in a study of T cells in women clearing cervical HPV infection (dated by TCRdb to about 2018). Libraries were made using the immunoSEQ multiplex PCR assay. TCRdb took this table from immuneACCESS and kept in-frame rearrangements with V and J called. Such tables lack part of the clones; where checked against another copy, unresolved V genes explain under half of the gap, and the rest is unexplained. The record for this sample contains roughly 40,000 clones. The ten largest make up approximately 4.8% of the sample. Sequenced input: blood buffy coat. Receptors originate from a woman between 18 and 75 years old with a cervical HPV16 infection that either progressed to CIN3+ or cleared (not recorded which).

Of note for this clone: The read gets to within 3 residues of the CDR3 end, and the germline J gene fills in the rest. The J gene is TRBJ1-4, the V gene TRBV7-2; a possible D gene is TRBD1 (5 bases). The CDR3 contains 14 residues. Germline V gene data show CDR1 as SGHTA and CDR2 as FQGNSA. Trimming pared 3 bases from V and 5 bases from J, leaving 10 bases between. The part of the CDR3 DNA that was read is TGTGCCAGCAGCTTGGGTCGGGGGAATGAAAAA. This sequence encodes CASSLGRGNEK. The entire CDR3 sequence reads CASSLGRGNEKLFF.

As for this clone: The read ends 3 residues shy of where the CDR3 ends; the end is completed using the germline J gene. The rearrangement links TRBV5-1 to TRBJ2-2; 9 bases agree with TRBD2. CDR1 is SGHRS and CDR2 is YFSETQ in the germline V gene. V lost 1 base, J lost 5 bases, and 3 bases stayed unmatched. This CDR3 has 15 amino acids. CDR3 bases read: TGCGCCAGCAGCTTGTCTAGCGGGGTGACCGGGGAG. This gives the protein CASSLSSGVTGE. The CDR3 in full is CASSLSSGVTGELFF.

As to this clone: The read terminates 3 residues before the CDR3 end, so the remaining end is supplied by the germline J gene. V and J are TRBV5-1 and TRBJ2-7, with 8 bases matching TRBD1. Losses at the gene ends were 3 bases for V and 0 bases for J; bases not matched to a gene: 2. Germline loops: CDR1 SGHRS, CDR2 YFSETQ. This CDR3 has 14 amino acids. The part of the CDR3 DNA that was read is TGCGCCAGCAGCTGGGACAGGCCCTCCTACGAG. It yields the protein CASSWDRPSYE. The CDR3 reads in full as CASSWDRPSYEQYF.

Worth noting for this clone: Sequencing ends 3 residues short of the CDR3 end; the germline J gene provides the rest. The rearrangement uses TRBV19 and TRBJ1-2; D might be TRBD1 (6 bases). Per germline, CDR1 LNHDA and CDR2 SQIVND (reference sequence). Trimming took 6 bases from V and 4 from J, leaving 12 bases between them. There are 13 residues in the CDR3. CDR3 loop: CASSPDRFYGYTF. The CDR3 bases that were read are TGTGCCAGTAGCCCCGACAGGTTCTATGGC.

Points on this clone: The read terminates 3 residues ahead of where the CDR3 ends, so the germline J gene completes it. The rearrangement links TRBV12-3 or TRBV12-4 to TRBJ1-1, with a tentative D call TRBD1 (5 bases). The CDR3 is 15 amino acids. Trimming took 1 base from V and 3 from J, leaving 12 bases between them. The CDR3: CASSLGGWGDTEAFF. CDR3 bases read: TGTGCCAGCAGTTTAGGGGGGTGGGGGGACACTGAA.

Of note for this clone: The read stops 3 residues short of the end of the CDR3; the missing end is completed from the germline J gene. The chain uses TRBV20-1 and TRBJ2-1; D is uncertain. Trimming took 1 base from V and 7 from J, leaving 11 bases between them. Germline V gene lookup returns CDR1 DFQATT and CDR2 SNEGSKA (reference sequence). CDR3 length: 13 amino acids. The chain's CDR3 is CSARGQRVNEQFF. Incomplete CDR3 DNA: TGCAGTGCTAGAGGGCAGCGAGTAAATGAG.

Comment on this clone: The sequence runs out 3 residues before the end of the CDR3; the remainder is reconstructed from the germline J gene. This chain joins TRBV2 and TRBJ2-1; TRBD2 agrees at 8 bases. V dropped 7 bases and J dropped 3; count of bases not matched to a gene: 8. The CDR3 extends over 15 amino acids. From germline, CDR1 is SNHLY and CDR2 FYNNEI. Incomplete CDR3 DNA: TGTGCCAGCAACAGACTAGCGCGTAACTACAATGAG. Protein: CASNRLARNYNE. The CDR3 in its entirety is CASNRLARNYNEQFF.

As for this clone: Mismatch with germline at one junction end may stem from a read error. The CDR3 end falls 3 residues outside the read, so it is completed with the germline J gene. V usage is TRBV7-7 and J usage is TRBJ2-3; 7 positions match TRBD1. CDR1 and CDR2 (germline): SSHAT, FNYEAQ (reference sequence). The CDR3 runs to 13 residues. Partial CDR3 DNA: TGTGCTAGCAGTCCCACAGGGGTAAATACG. Amino acid sequence: CASSPTGVNT. The full CDR3 is CASSPTGVNTQYF.

About this clone: The read comes to an end 3 residues before the CDR3 does, leaving the germline J gene to fill in the end. V and J are TRBV5-6 and TRBJ2-1; tentative D call: TRBD2 (6 bases). V lost 7 bases to trimming and J lost 7 bases, with 12 bases between them. The CDR3 extends over 12 amino acids. Germline V gene lookup returns CDR1 SGHDT and CDR2 YYEEEE. Here the CDR3 reads CASEWGVNEQFF. CDR3 DNA (partial): TGTGCCAGCGAGTGGGGGGTTAATGAG.

Comment on this clone: The read ends 3 residues early relative to the CDR3; the germline J gene fills the gap. The chain couples TRBV18 to TRBJ2-7, with TRBD1 matching over 8 bases. Trimming at V came to 3 bases and at J to 3 bases, leaving 10 bases not matched to a gene. The germline CDR1 and CDR2 sequences are KGHSH and LQKENI. This CDR3 has 16 residues. CDR3 protein: CASSPLRTGPLYEQYF. The sequenced part of the CDR3 DNA is TGTGCCAGCTCACCGCTGAGGACAGGGCCCCTCTACGAG. Using reference TRBV18 and TRBJ2-7 for the parts outside the CDR3, the full variable domain is NAGVMQNPRHLVRRRGQEARLRCSPMKGHSHVYWYRQLPEEGLKFMVYLQKENIIDESGMPKERFSAEFPKEGPSILRIQQVVRGDSAAYFCASSPLRTGPLYEQYFGPGTRLTVT.

A remark on this clone: With the read ending 3 residues before the CDR3 end, the germline J gene is used to fill in that end. The rearrangement uses TRBV10-3 and TRBJ1-1; D remains unclear. Germline CDR1 ENHRY, CDR2 SYGVKD. The CDR3 loop spans 13 amino acids. V was trimmed by 8 bases and J by 3 bases, leaving 13 bases between them. The sequenced part of the CDR3 DNA is TGTGCCATCGACGAGGGCTGGGACACTGAA. Its translation is CAIDEGWDTE. The full-length CDR3 reads as CAIDEGWDTEAFF.

Concerning this clone: The CDR3 is cut off 3 residues early in the read; its end comes from the germline J gene. The chain employs TRBV20-1 and TRBJ2-1; 7 bases are a match to TRBD2. The V segment lost 7 bases and the J segment 8 bases; nucleotides outside the gene matches: 8. Per germline, CDR1 DFQATT and CDR2 SNEGSKA (reference sequence). The CDR3 runs to 12 residues. The CDR3 bases that were read are TGCAGTGTAAAGGGACTATTAGATGAG. It codes for CSVKGLLDE. The whole CDR3 is CSVKGLLDEQFF.

Concerning this clone: Coverage ceases 3 residues before the CDR3 finishes, and the germline J gene fills in the end. The chain uses TRBV10-1 and TRBJ1-1; D perhaps matches TRBD1 (6 bases). This CDR3 has 15 residues. V was shortened by 0 bases and J by 4 bases, with 12 bases between the two germline ends. The germline gives CDR1 WNHNN, CDR2 SYGVQD (reference sequence). Incomplete CDR3 DNA: TGCGCCAGCAGTGAGTCTACAGGGATGAGCACTGAA. This sequence encodes CASSESTGMSTE. The full CDR3 reads CASSESTGMSTEAFF.

Of note for this clone: The read is 3 residues too short to cover the CDR3 end, so that end is filled in from the germline J gene. The chain joins TRBV11-2 to TRBJ2-3, with a tentative D call TRBD2 (6 bases). The length of the CDR3 is 15 residues. Germline assignment: CDR1 SGHAT and CDR2 FQNNGV. The V gene lost 1 base and the J gene lost 2 bases, with 10 bases spanning the gap. The CDR3 loop is CASSLGRGLTDTQYF. Incomplete CDR3 DNA: TGTGCCAGCAGCTTAGGGCGGGGACTCACAGATACG.

Comment on this clone: The sequenced fragment ends 3 residues before the CDR3 boundary, so the rest is inferred from the germline J gene. V and J are TRBV11-1 and TRBJ2-1; a possible D gene is TRBD1 (6 bases). CDR3 size: 15 residues. Germline lookup yields CDR1 SGHAT and CDR2 FQDESV (reference sequence). V gave up 7 bases and J gave up 2 bases, with 15 bases separating them. CDR3 region: CASTFHRDTYNEQFF. The CDR3 DNA, read in part, is TGTGCCAGCACCTTCCACCGGGACACCTACAATGAG.

As to this clone: The observed sequence ends 3 residues before the CDR3 terminus, with the missing tail filled in from the germline J gene. J is TRBJ2-7 and V is TRBV6-2 or TRBV6-3; D possibly corresponds to TRBD1 (5 bases). The germline gives CDR1 MNHEY, CDR2 SVGEGT. The CDR3 consists of 13 residues. The V end lost 6 bases, the J end lost 4 bases, and 13 bases lay between the germline ends. The CDR3 region is CASRVGQLYEQYF. CDR3 DNA (partial): TGTGCCAGCAGAGTCGGACAACTTTACGAG.

In the case of this clone: With the read ending 3 residues before the CDR3 end, the germline J gene is used to fill in that end. The chain uses TRBV11-2 and TRBJ2-7, with a tentative D call TRBD1 (5 bases). The CDR3 length is 12 residues. The V and J ends lost 4 bases and 4 bases respectively, with 8 bases between them. Per the germline V gene, CDR1 is SGHAT and CDR2 is FQNNGV. The CDR3 protein is CASSWQGYEQYF. The CDR3 DNA, read in part, is TGTGCCAGCAGCTGGCAGGGTTACGAG.

For this clone: The observed sequence ends 3 residues before the CDR3 terminus, with the missing tail filled in from the germline J gene. The chain uses TRBV20-1 and TRBJ1-1; 7 positions match TRBD1. This CDR3 comprises 12 residues. Germline CDR1 and CDR2: DFQATT and SNEGSKA (reference sequence). V shed 4 bases, J shed 7 bases, and the junction held 6 bases outside the gene matches. The covered CDR3 bases are TGCAGTGCTAACCAGGGGGGTAGTGAA. It encodes CSANQGGSE. The CDR3, in full, reads CSANQGGSEAFF.

For this clone: With the read ending 3 residues before the CDR3 end, the germline J gene is used to fill in that end. The chain is built from TRBV6-1 and TRBJ1-6; 8 nucleotides agree with TRBD1. V shed 4 bases, J shed 11 bases, and the junction held 1 base outside the gene matches. Germline values: CDR1 MNHNS, CDR2 SASEGT. CDR3 length equals 12 residues. The chain's CDR3 is CASSGQGTPLHF. The sequenced part of the CDR3 DNA is TGTGCCAGCAGTGGACAGGGGACACCC.

On this clone: Read sequence stops 3 residues before the CDR3 end, and the germline J gene provides the missing end. The chain employs TRBV6-1 and TRBJ1-5, with D hard to call. Germline V gene sequence: CDR1 MNHNS, CDR2 SASEGT. Trimming took off 2 bases at V and 9 bases at J, with 14 bases between the two ends. This CDR3 comprises 14 residues. The CDR3: CASSESEVPRPQHF. The CDR3 bases that were read are TGTGCCAGCAGTGAAAGCGAGGTCCCTCGGCCC.

Regarding this clone: The CDR3 end is not reached by the read, which stops 3 residues before it; the germline J gene fills it in. V usage is TRBV3-1 (or the pseudogene TRBV3-2) and J usage is TRBJ1-4; a possible D gene is TRBD1 (6 bases). The CDR3 is 14 residues long. The germline V gene encodes CDR1 LGHDT and CDR2 YNNKEL (reference sequence). With 4 bases removed from V and 1 base from J, the gap between germline ends came to 7 bases. CDR3 loop: CASSRGQTNEKLFF. The covered CDR3 bases are TGTGCCAGCAGCCGGGGACAAACTAATGAAAAA.

A note on this clone: The CDR3 is cut off 3 residues early in the read; its end comes from the germline J gene. The rearrangement uses TRBV5-1 and TRBJ2-2, with D perhaps matching TRBD1 (5 bases). V lost 8 bases and J lost 1, with 12 bases in between. The CDR3 spans 14 residues. Germline-derived CDR1 and CDR2 are SGHRS and YFSETQ. The CDR3 loop is CASTPTVNTGELFF. The sequenced CDR3 bases are TGCGCCAGTACCCCGACAGTGAACACCGGGGAG.

Worth noting for this clone: Sequencing ends 3 residues short of the CDR3 end; the germline J gene provides the rest. The rearrangement joins TRBV20-1 to TRBJ1-1; 8 bases are a match to TRBD1. The germline V gene has CDR1 DFQATT and CDR2 SNEGSKA (reference sequence). With V trimmed by 5 bases and J by 4 bases, 12 bases remained unmatched. The length of the CDR3 is 15 residues. The covered CDR3 bases are TGCAGTGCTGTCCCGGGACAGGCGAGGGTCACTGAA. This sequence encodes CSAVPGQARVTE. The complete CDR3 protein is CSAVPGQARVTEAFF.

As concerns this clone: The read gets to within 3 residues of the CDR3 end, and the germline J gene fills in the rest. The V gene is TRBV5-1, the J gene TRBJ2-1, with 8 bases fitting TRBD2. Looked up from germline, CDR1 is SGHRS and CDR2 is YFSETQ. This CDR3 is 16 amino acids long. After removal of 2 bases from V and 8 bases from J, the junction contained 12 bases not matched to a gene. CDR3 region: CASSLGTGTSNDEQFF. The CDR3 bases that were read are TGCGCCAGCAGCTTAGGGACCGGGACTAGTAATGATGAG.

A word on this clone: The same CDR3 also results from other DNA sequences found in this sample. The sequenced part of the CDR3 DNA is TGTGCCATCAGGCCGGGACAAGGAACCTACGAG. This encodes CAIRPGQGTYE. The full-length CDR3 reads as CAIRPGQGTYEQYF. The chain links TRBV10-3 to TRBJ2-7, with a weak D call TRBD1 (6 bases). The CDR3 end lies 3 residues beyond the end of the read and is filled in from the germline J gene. This CDR3 region has 14 residues. Trimming stripped 6 bases from V and 2 bases from J, with 14 bases between. CDR1 is ENHRY, CDR2 SYGVKD, per germline.

Comments on this clone: Sequencing ends 3 residues short of the CDR3 end; the germline J gene provides the rest. V usage is TRBV20-1 and J usage is TRBJ1-5; 9 bases are shared with TRBD1. Germline-derived CDR1 and CDR2 are DFQATT and SNEGSKA (reference sequence). V shed 6 bases, J shed 7 bases, and the junction held 7 bases outside the gene matches. The CDR3 spans 13 residues. The CDR3 bases that were read are TGCAGTGCCATGGGACAGGGAGAACAGCCC. Translating gives CSAMGQGEQP. The full CDR3 is CSAMGQGEQPQHF.

As to this clone: Read sequence stops 3 residues before the CDR3 end, and the germline J gene provides the missing end. The chain is built from TRBV5-5 and TRBJ1-2; 7 bases fit TRBD1. The germline gives CDR1 SGHKS, CDR2 YYEKEE (reference sequence). V lost 2 bases and J lost 3; bases outside the gene matches: 1. The CDR3 covers 13 residues. The CDR3 sequence is CASSLQGHYGYTF. The CDR3 bases that were read are TGTGCCAGCAGCTTACAGGGGCACTATGGC.

A word on this clone: The read comes to an end 3 residues before the CDR3 does, leaving the germline J gene to fill in the end. The V and J genes are TRBV10-3 and TRBJ2-3; D could derive from TRBD1 or TRBD2 (6 bases each). V lost 10 bases and J lost 3, with 11 bases in between. The CDR3 contains 12 residues. Germline CDR1 ENHRY, CDR2 SYGVKD. The sequenced part of the CDR3 DNA is TGTGCCAGCGGAGGGGGAACAGATACG. Amino acid sequence: CASGGGTDT. The entire CDR3 protein reads CASGGGTDTQYF.